This TCR beta chain was identified during a study of blood T cell repertoires in COVID-19. Study summary: Some COVID-19 samples were acute and others convalescent; all came from the United States, Italy and Spain. T cells, B-cell-depleted T cells, or PBMCs supplied cDNA or gDNA.

Per the original data handling: Amplification of reference gene primers was used by the study to estimate nucleated cell counts. Sequencing was performed with immunoSEQ multiplex PCR; in TCRdb, only in-frame clones are kept and a portion is missing. V and J calls and clone size follow that table, whereas D and trimming were derived from the DNA. The sample lists 200,000 to 250,000 clones, approximately 88% occurring once. CDR1 and CDR2 from the germline V gene are SGHTS and YDEGEE. Deletions cut 0 bases from V and 4 bases from J, with 11 bases between. The length of the CDR3 is 15 residues. Seattle enrolled patients during active infection and tracked them longitudinally.

This chain links TRBV5-8 with TRBJ1-3; D is perhaps TRBD1 (5 bases). The sample was peripheral blood. The sequence came from a woman in her thirties with COVID-19, enrolled during active disease. The CDR3 region has the DNA TGTGCCAGCAGCTTGGTAGGGGTGGTCGGAAACACCATATATTTT. Its translation: CASSLVGVVGNTIYF.